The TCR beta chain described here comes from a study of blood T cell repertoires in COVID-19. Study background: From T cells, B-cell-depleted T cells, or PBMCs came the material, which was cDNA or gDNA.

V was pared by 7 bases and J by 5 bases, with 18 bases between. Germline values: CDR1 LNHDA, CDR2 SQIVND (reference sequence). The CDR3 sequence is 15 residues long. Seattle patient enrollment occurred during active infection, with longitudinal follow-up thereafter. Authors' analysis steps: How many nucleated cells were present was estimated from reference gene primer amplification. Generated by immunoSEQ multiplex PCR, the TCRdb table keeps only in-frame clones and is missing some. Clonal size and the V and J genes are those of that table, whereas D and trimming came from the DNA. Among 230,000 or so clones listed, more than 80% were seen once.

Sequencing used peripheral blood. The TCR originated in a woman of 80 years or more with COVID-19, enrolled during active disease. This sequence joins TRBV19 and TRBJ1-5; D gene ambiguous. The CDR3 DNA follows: TGTGCCAGTACCCAGTCGGGTTTCTCCGATCAGCCCCAGCATTTT. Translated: CASTQSGFSDQPQHF.